These T cell receptor beta chains were read from a single sample in a study of cytomegalovirus exposure and HLA in healthy donors. Method: immunoSEQ multiplex PCR; TCRdb's copy keeps in-frame clones and lacks some. This table has 120,000 or so clones, 95% to 97% appearing once. Sequencing was done on a sample of PBMCs. The receptors here all came from a man aged 18-30 years in good health and CMV-seronegative. The conserved cysteine and the conserved F or W are not part of the CDR3 here.

V gene: TRBV7-3; J gene: TRBJ2-3; CDR3 protein: ASSPRTSGMPDTQY
V gene: TRBV7-8; J gene: TRBJ2-2; CDR3 protein: ASSQGQGNTGELF
V gene: TRBV27; J gene: TRBJ1-1; CDR3 protein: ASSLSRRGNTEAF
V gene: TRBV15; J gene: TRBJ2-1; CDR3 protein: ATSRASGTPYNEQF
V gene: TRBV14; J gene: TRBJ1-3; CDR3 protein: ASSYQYGGAGNTIY
V gene: TRBV13; J gene: TRBJ2-1; CDR3 protein: ASSSRTGVHNEQF
V gene: TRBV30; J gene: TRBJ2-1; CDR3 protein: AWRGGASSYNEQF
V gene: TRBV6-5; J gene: TRBJ2-3; CDR3 protein: ASRGQGSDTQY
V gene: TRBV9; J gene: TRBJ2-4; CDR3 protein: ASSGRDSKNIQY
V gene: TRBV2; J gene: TRBJ2-5; CDR3 protein: ASSITGGSETQY
V gene: TRBV28; J gene: TRBJ2-1; CDR3 protein: ASSFLLAGGHEQF
V gene: TRBV6-1; J gene: TRBJ2-7; CDR3 protein: ASSASGIYEQY
V gene: TRBV28; J gene: TRBJ2-7; CDR3 protein: ASSLRGLHPNYYEQY
V gene: TRBV9; J gene: TRBJ1-5; CDR3 protein: ASSEQGGNQPQH
V gene: TRBV30; J gene: TRBJ1-2; CDR3 protein: AGQGVGVDGYT
V gene: TRBV6-4; J gene: TRBJ1-1; CDR3 protein: ASSEGGLAF
V gene: TRBV2; J gene: TRBJ2-7; CDR3 protein: ASSAQGNHEQY